This T cell receptor (beta chain) emerged from a study of blood T cells in healthy people across ages. Study outcomes and limitations: With naive T cell percentage, TCR beta diversity showed a strong correlation. PBMC samples, being unsorted, prevented any conclusive comparison of naive and antigen-experienced cells.

Every donor gave 8.5 to 10 milliliters of peripheral blood. V lost 5 bases, J lost 1 base, and 8 bases stayed unmatched. The length of the CDR3 is 17 residues. Germline values: CDR1 SEHNR, CDR2 FQNEAQ (reference sequence). There are a few counts of this clonotype. Its target is not known. A second PCR, run for roughly 7 to 11 cycles, used a sample-barcoded 5' primer plus a J-beta primer mix. A template-switch adaptor with 12 random nucleotides tagged each cDNA molecule. TCRdb fed the 5' RACE reads into MiXCR, producing one record per CDR3 protein. Altogether around 1,700,000 distinct CDR3 sequences are present, 28% being singletons, with the ten largest covering 7.7%.

J is TRBJ2-2 and V is TRBV7-9, with 9 bases identical to TRBD1. The clonotype comes from a woman aged 25 to 39 in good health. The sample comprised blood. The CDR3 is CASSARTGAENTGELFF. The CDR3 DNA reads TGTGCCAGCAGCGCGCGGACAGGGGCCGAGAACACCGGGGAGCTGTTTTTT. The full variable domain, rest sourced from reference TRBV7-9 and TRBJ2-2, is DTGVSQNPRHKITKRGQNVTFRCDPISEHNRLYWYRQTLGQGPEFLTYFQNEAQLEKSRLLSDRFSAERPKGSFSTLEIQRTEQGDSAMYLCASSARTGAENTGELFFGEGSRLTVL.